This T cell receptor beta chain is from a study of regulatory T cells in long-lasting Graves disease. At the level of the study: Recently diagnosed Graves' patients had received antithyroid drugs for under 3 months.

Study conclusions and caveats: Accuracy could have been hurt by small sample size. Patients with persistent Graves' had lower TCR diversity than newly diagnosed patients.

CDR3 length equals 13 residues. V lost 3 bases to trimming and J lost 4 bases, with 10 bases between them. CDR1 and CDR2 from the germline V gene are SGHRS and YFSETQ. As regards this clonotype: What it binds is not known.

The TCR beta library used iRepertoire HTBI primers with Arm-PCR amplification of CDR3. Original data processing: Taken together, the samples had 55 to 65 TRBV and more than 11 TRBJ segments identified. Each CDR3 protein is one row after TCRdb ran MiXCR on the multiplex PCR reads. TCRdb assigned the V and J calls; the authors' analysis was not used. Of more than 300,000 distinct CDR3 sequences detected, about a sixth appear once; the ten largest clones hold about 24%. Sample time point: newly diagnosed GD, antithyroid drugs for less than 3 months. With RNA extracted from PBMCs as input, the TCR library was made.

The V gene is TRBV5-1, the J gene TRBJ2-5; D call uncertain. The sequencing used peripheral blood mononuclear cells (PBMCs), collected at new diagnosis, from a patient treated with antithyroid drugs. The TCR comes from a female donor with Graves disease. The CDR3 DNA reads TGCGCCAGCAGCTCCCGGGCAGGAGAGACCCAGTACTTC. This codes for CASSSRAGETQYF.